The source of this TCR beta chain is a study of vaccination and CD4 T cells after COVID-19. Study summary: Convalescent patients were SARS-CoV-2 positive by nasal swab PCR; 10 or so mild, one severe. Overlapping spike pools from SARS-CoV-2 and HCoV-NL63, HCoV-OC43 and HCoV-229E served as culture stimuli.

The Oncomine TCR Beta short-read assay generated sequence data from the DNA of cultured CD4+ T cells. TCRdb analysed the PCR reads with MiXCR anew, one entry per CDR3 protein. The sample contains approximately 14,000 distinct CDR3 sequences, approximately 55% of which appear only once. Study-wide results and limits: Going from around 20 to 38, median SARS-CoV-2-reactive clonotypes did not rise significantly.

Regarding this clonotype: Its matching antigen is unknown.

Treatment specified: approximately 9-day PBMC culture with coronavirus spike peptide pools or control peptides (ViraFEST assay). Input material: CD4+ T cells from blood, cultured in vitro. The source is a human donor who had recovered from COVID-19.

CDR3 nucleotides: TGTGCCAGCAGTTTGAGTAGCGGGAGGGTGACCTGGGGCAATGAGCAGTTCTTC. It encodes CASSLSSGRVTWGNEQFF. The genes are TRBV6-2 or TRBV6-3 and TRBJ2-1, with 11 bases that match TRBD2. The CDR3 spans 18 residues. V dropped 4 bases and J dropped 6; count of bases not matched to a gene: 14. CDR1 is MNHEY and CDR2 is SVGEGT in the germline V gene.